The 6 T cell receptor beta chains listed next were all sequenced from one sample in a study of blood T cell repertoires in COVID-19. Profiling relied on immunoSEQ multiplex PCR, and the TCRdb table lists in-frame clones only, not all of them. The sample lists approximately 350,000 clones, 65% to 85% occurring once. Sequences were obtained from peripheral blood. The receptors stem from a man aged 30 to 39 with active or convalescent COVID-19.

This clone appeared a few times. J is TRBJ2-4 and V is TRBV28, with TRBD1 matching 7 bases. V shed 3 bases, J shed 0 bases, and the junction held 2 bases outside the gene matches. The CDR3 is 15 amino acids. Germline CDR1 and CDR2: MDHEN and SYDVKM. CDR3 bases: TGTGCCAGCAGTTTTCAGGGGGTAGCCAAAAACATTCAGTACTTC. It specifies CASSFQGVAKNIQYF.

There are a few counts of this clone. The rearrangement uses TRBV18 and TRBJ1-5; D remains ambiguous. V lost 2 bases to trimming and J lost 4 bases, with 15 bases between them. The CDR3 runs to 16 residues. Germline V gene sequence: CDR1 KGHSH, CDR2 LQKENI. CDR3 in amino acids: CASSPRPGPVNQPQHF. The CDR3 DNA reads TGTGCCAGCTCACCAAGACCTGGGCCGGTTAATCAGCCCCAGCATTTT.

This clone has only a few counts. CDR3 bases: TGTGCCAGCAGTTCGGGGATCGGGGAGCTGTTTTTT. As protein: CASSSGIGELFF. This chain joins TRBV3-1 (or the pseudogene TRBV3-2) and TRBJ2-2; tentative D call: TRBD2 (5 bases). Germline-derived CDR1 and CDR2 are LGHDT and YNNKEL (reference sequence). Trimming cost V 6 bases and J 7 bases, with 9 bases left between them. The CDR3 loop spans 12 amino acids.

This clone was detected once. This chain links TRBV6-6 with TRBJ1-2, with TRBD1 as a possible D gene (5 bases). This CDR3 is 15 amino acids long. V lost 5 bases to trimming and J lost 4 bases, with 17 bases between them. Germline V gene lookup returns CDR1 MNHNY and CDR2 SVGAGI (reference sequence). CDR3 sequence reads: CASSPGGGMAYGYTF. The CDR3 DNA reads as TGTGCCAGCAGTCCGGGCGGGGGGATGGCCTATGGCTACACCTTC.

The chain uses TRBV19 and TRBJ2-3; 7 bases fit TRBD1. Per germline, CDR1 LNHDA and CDR2 SQIVND (reference sequence). With 3 bases clipped from V and 3 bases from J, the junction kept 3 bases outside the gene matches. The CDR3 has 14 amino acids. CDR3 loop: CASSIGTATDTQYF. The CDR3 DNA sequence: TGTGCCAGTAGTATCGGGACAGCAACAGATACGCAGTATTTT.

The CDR3 region is CASTPTGSYNSPLHF. The CDR3 coding sequence is TGTGCCAGTACACCGACAGGGAGTTATAATTCACCCCTCCACTTT. V is TRBV27 and J is TRBJ1-6; 7 nucleotides agree with TRBD1. Germline V CDR1 and CDR2: MNHEY, SMNVEV (reference sequence). CDR3 length: 15 residues. Trimming took 9 bases from V and 4 from J; bases not matched to a gene: 9.